This is a list of T cell receptor beta chains from one sample in a study of cytomegalovirus exposure and HLA in healthy donors. Profiled with immunoSEQ multiplex PCR; TCRdb holds only in-frame clones, not every one. The data hold some 150,000 clones, with 78% observed a single time. Sequenced material: PBMCs. Receptors originate from a male donor in good health and CMV-seronegative. CDR3s include the opening cysteine and the closing phenylalanine or tryptophan. A D gene is named only where the DNA matches it firmly. Not every row has a clone size; where given, it reads once, few, many or a size class.

clone_size,d_call,j_call,v_call,cdr3_length,cdr3_aa,cdr3_nt
-,TRBD2,TRBJ2-3,TRBV19,14,CASGLAASTDTQYF,TGTGCCAGCGGACTAGCGGCTAGCACAGATACGCAGTATTTT
-,TRBD2,TRBJ2-3,TRBV9,15,CASSVGVSGINTQYF,TGTGCCAGCAGCGTAGGGGTTAGCGGGATCAATACGCAGTATTTT
-,TRBD1,TRBJ1-6,TRBV19,18,CASSADRVQSSYNSPLHF,TGTGCCAGTAGTGCCGACAGGGTCCAGAGCTCCTATAATTCACCCCTCCACTTT
-,-,TRBJ1-4,TRBV5-4,15,CASSPSHQGREKLFF,TGTGCCAGCAGCCCTAGTCATCAGGGCCGTGAAAAACTGTTTTTT
-,TRBD1,TRBJ2-7,TRBV19,14,CASSPGTGGYEQYF,TGTGCCAGTAGCCCAGGGACAGGGGGCTACGAGCAGTACTTC
-,TRBD2,TRBJ2-3,TRBV4-1,17,CASSQVPLAGRTDTQYF,TGCGCCAGCAGCCAAGTCCCGCTAGCGGGGAGAACAGATACGCAGTATTTT
-,TRBD1,TRBJ2-7,TRBV7-9,16,CASSYGFPGQKYEQYF,TGTGCCAGCAGTTATGGATTTCCGGGACAGAAGTACGAGCAGTACTTC
-,-,TRBJ1-1,TRBV7-9,14,CASSFTGTNTEAFF,TGTGCCAGCAGCTTCACAGGGACCAACACTGAAGCTTTCTTT
once,TRBD2,TRBJ2-1,TRBV27,17,CASSPTGTSGAYNEQFF,TGTGCCAGCAGTCCAACCGGGACTAGCGGAGCCTACAATGAGCAGTTCTTC
-,-,TRBJ2-7,TRBV28,14,CASSFLAVNYEQYF,TGTGCCAGCAGTTTCCTTGCGGTCAACTACGAGCAGTACTTC
few,-,TRBJ2-7,TRBV2,14,CASSVPAAPYEQYF,TGTGCCAGCAGTGTCCCAGCGGCTCCCTACGAGCAGTACTTC
-,TRBD2,TRBJ2-2,TRBV5-5,20,CASSLRHPAADSGRAGELFF,TGTGCCAGCAGCTTGCGCCACCCCGCGGCAGATAGCGGGAGGGCCGGGGAGCTGTTTTTT
once,-,TRBJ1-1,TRBV9,14,CASSVGLRSPEAFF,TGTGCCAGCAGCGTAGGTCTGAGGTCCCCTGAAGCTTTCTTT
-,TRBD1,TRBJ1-2,TRBV5-6,13,CASSFGTVMGYTF,TGTGCCAGCAGCTTCGGGACAGTAATGGGCTACACCTTC
-,-,TRBJ2-7,TRBV5-1,12,CASRQGTYEQYF,TGCGCCAGCAGACAGGGAACCTACGAGCAGTACTTC
-,-,TRBJ2-5,TRBV19,15,CASSAWTVRGETQYF,TGTGCCAGTAGTGCTTGGACAGTGAGGGGGGAGACCCAGTACTTC
-,-,TRBJ2-3,TRBV19,14,CASSIGQYTDTQYF,TGTGCCAGTAGTATAGGCCAGTACACAGATACGCAGTATTTT
-,TRBD2,TRBJ2-7,TRBV18,15,CASSPPASGPYEQYF,TGTGCCAGCTCACCACCGGCTAGCGGCCCTTACGAGCAGTACTTC
-,-,TRBJ2-5,TRBV7-6,17,CASSPFPPGPISETQYF,TGTGCCAGCAGCCCCTTTCCACCTGGGCCTATTTCAGAGACCCAGTACTTC
-,TRBD2,TRBJ2-3,TRBV5-1,14,CASSFRLAGDTQYF,TGCGCCAGCAGCTTTAGGCTAGCGGGAGATACGCAGTATTTT
-,-,TRBJ1-1,TRBV9,15,CASSAVGGLDPEAFF,TGTGCCAGCAGCGCCGTAGGGGGTCTCGACCCTGAAGCTTTCTTT
-,-,TRBJ1-5,TRBV2,14,CASSETGFNQPQHF,TGTGCCAGCAGTGAGACAGGATTCAATCAGCCCCAGCATTTT
-,-,TRBJ2-2,TRBV6-5,15,CASIAGGLNTGELFF,TGTGCCAGCATCGCAGGAGGGTTGAACACCGGGGAGCTGTTTTTT
-,-,TRBJ2-3,TRBV5-1,13,CASSLAGRDTQYF,TGCGCCAGCAGCCTCGCGGGGCGAGATACGCAGTATTTT
-,TRBD2,TRBJ2-2,TRBV5-4,17,CASSPGLAGFNTGELFF,TGTGCCAGCAGCCCGGGACTAGCGGGTTTCAACACCGGGGAGCTGTTTTTT
-,TRBD2,TRBJ2-2,TRBV7-2,15,CASSLRIAGNGELFF,TGTGCCAGCAGCTTACGGATAGCGGGGAACGGGGAGCTGTTTTTT
-,-,TRBJ2-1,TRBV6-5,16,CASSLRVGGMRDEQFF,TGTGCCAGCAGTTTGCGTGTTGGCGGGATGAGGGATGAGCAGTTCTTC
-,TRBD1,TRBJ1-1,TRBV15,15,CATSRMDRVGPEAFF,TGTGCCACCAGCAGAATGGACAGGGTCGGTCCTGAAGCTTTCTTT
-,TRBD2,TRBJ2-3,TRBV5-4,17,CASSLKAGGSSTDTQYF,TGTGCCAGCAGCTTGAAAGCGGGGGGATCTAGCACAGATACGCAGTATTTT
-,TRBD1,TRBJ2-7,TRBV27,15,CASSPRTGSSYEQYF,TGTGCCAGCAGCCCTAGGACAGGTAGTTCCTACGAGCAGTACTTC
-,TRBD1,TRBJ1-4,TRBV5-1,13,CASSRGQGAKLFF,TGCGCCAGCAGCCGTGGACAGGGGGCGAAACTGTTTTTT
-,-,TRBJ1-2,TRBV6-1,13,CASRVGEIYGYTF,TGTGCCAGCAGGGTAGGGGAAATCTATGGCTACACCTTC
once,TRBD2,TRBJ2-3,TRBV6-6,16,CASSSSGTSGSDTQYF,TGTGCCAGCAGTTCCTCCGGGACTAGCGGGAGTGATACGCAGTATTTT
-,TRBD1,TRBJ2-7,TRBV29-1,12,CSVEEGGDEQYF,TGCAGCGTTGAAGAAGGGGGCGACGAGCAGTACTTC
-,-,TRBJ1-1,TRBV19,14,CASSVGQRNTEAFF,TGTGCCAGTAGTGTCGGACAGCGGAACACTGAAGCTTTCTTT
-,-,TRBJ2-5,TRBV14,14,CASSQLSEQETQYF,TGTGCCAGCAGCCAGCTAAGTGAACAAGAGACCCAGTACTTC
-,TRBD1,TRBJ2-7,TRBV7-6,13,CASSPNPGGGQYF,TGTGCCAGCAGCCCCAACCCAGGGGGTGGACAGTACTTC
-,TRBD2,TRBJ2-2,TRBV7-2,17,CASSPQFVAGNTGELFF,TGTGCCAGCAGCCCCCAGTTTGTAGCGGGGAACACCGGGGAGCTGTTTTTT
few,TRBD1,TRBJ1-6,TRBV27,15,CASRQEQGAGSPLHF,TGTGCCAGCAGACAGGAACAGGGGGCTGGATCACCCCTCCACTTT
-,TRBD1,TRBJ2-4,TRBV15,16,CATSRTGTGPRDIQYF,TGTGCCACCAGCAGAACCGGGACAGGGCCCCGGGACATTCAGTACTTC
-,-,TRBJ2-3,TRBV19,15,CASSIPGGIPDTQYF,TGTGCCAGTAGTATTCCGGGGGGCATCCCAGATACGCAGTATTTT
-,-,TRBJ2-5,TRBV7-2,14,CASSFLTGQETQYF,TGTGCCAGCAGCTTCTTGACAGGACAAGAGACCCAGTACTTC
-,-,TRBJ1-1,TRBV4-1,15,CASSQVQGSDTEAFF,TGCGCCAGCAGCCAAGTGCAGGGAAGTGACACTGAAGCTTTCTTT
-,TRBD2,TRBJ2-1,TRBV9,14,CASSVSGKLNEQFF,TGTGCCAGCAGCGTTAGCGGGAAGTTGAATGAGCAGTTCTTC
-,TRBD1,TRBJ2-3,TRBV19,17,CASRIGFGRGLADTQYF,TGTGCCAGTAGAATCGGCTTTGGCAGGGGGCTCGCAGATACGCAGTATTTT
-,-,TRBJ1-5,TRBV6-6,14,CASSYRQGNQPQHF,TGTGCCAGCAGTTACAGGCAGGGTAATCAGCCCCAGCATTTT
-,TRBD1,TRBJ1-5,TRBV5-5,16,CASSPWTGGGNQPQHF,TGTGCCAGCAGCCCCTGGACAGGGGGAGGCAATCAGCCCCAGCATTTT
-,-,TRBJ1-5,TRBV6-5,13,CASGRGESQPQHF,TGTGCCAGCGGGAGGGGGGAGAGTCAGCCCCAGCATTTT
-,TRBD1,TRBJ2-7,TRBV7-2,14,CASSLNRGSYEQYF,TGTGCCAGCAGCTTAAACAGGGGCTCCTACGAGCAGTACTTC
few,TRBD2,TRBJ2-1,TRBV5-1,16,CASSQNQRGGGNEQFF,TGCGCCAGCAGCCAGAACCAGCGGGGGGGAGGCAATGAGCAGTTCTTC
-,-,TRBJ2-7,TRBV13,14,CASSLSGRHYEQYF,TGTGCCAGCAGCTTGAGTGGCAGACACTACGAGCAGTACTTC
-,-,TRBJ1-1,TRBV7-2,13,CASSLGQGSEAFF,TGTGCCAGCAGCTTAGGGCAGGGGAGTGAAGCTTTCTTT
-,-,TRBJ1-5,TRBV25-1,14,CASSESGLGQPQHF,TGTGCCAGCAGTGAATCGGGGTTAGGTCAGCCCCAGCATTTT
-,-,TRBJ2-2,TRBV6-4,14,CASRPVHATGELFF,TGTGCCAGCAGGCCCGTACATGCTACCGGGGAGCTGTTTTTT
few,-,TRBJ2-7,TRBV19,14,CASSIEAGHYEQYF,TGTGCCAGTAGTATAGAGGCAGGACACTACGAGCAGTACTTC